This record covers a single TCR beta chain. Germline V lookup: CDR1 KGHSH, CDR2 LQKENI. CDR3 length: 16 residues. The junction had 6 bases not matched to a gene; V was cut back by 6 bases and J by 1 base. This sample is drawn from a study of blood T cell repertoires in COVID-19. TCRdb's copy holds only in-frame clones and misses some; the assay was immunoSEQ multiplex PCR. The profile shows approximately 270,000 clones, over 80% of them singletons. The clonotype originates from a woman aged 30 to 39 with acute COVID-19. The material sequenced was PBMCs or T cells enriched from blood (not recorded which). The chain links TRBV18 to TRBJ1-5; TRBD1 matches 10 bases. The CDR3 region has the DNA TGTGCCAGCTCTCCGGGACAGGGGTTCAGCAATCAGCCCCAGCATTTT. It is translated as CASSPGQGFSNQPQHF.